Sequencing of this TCR beta chain was carried out in a study of blood T cell repertoires in COVID-19. The table lists this clone with a count of one. Per the germline V gene, CDR1 is LNHDA and CDR2 is SQIVND (reference sequence). J gave up 5 bases and V 4 bases, and 6 bases lay outside the gene matches. The CDR3 extends over 15 amino acids. TCRdb's table, derived via immunoSEQ multiplex PCR, lists solely in-frame clones and lacks some. The sample lists under 250,000 clones; around 86% were seen once. The TCR comes from a man aged 60-69 years who had recovered from COVID-19. What was sequenced was peripheral blood. V usage is TRBV19 and J usage is TRBJ2-2; the match to TRBD1 covers 8 bases. The CDR3 is CASSTQGARTGELFF. The CDR3 nucleotides are TGTGCCAGTAGTACTCAGGGGGCGCGGACCGGGGAGCTGTTTTTT. Supplemented by reference TRBV19 and TRBJ2-2, the full variable domain reads DGGITQSPKYLFRKEGQNVTLSCEQNLNHDAMYWYRQDPGQGLRLIYYSQIVNDFQKGDIAEGYSVSREKKESFPLTVTSAQKNPTAFYLCASSTQGARTGELFFGEGSRLTVL.